The 30 T cell receptor beta chains reported below all come from one sample, sequenced in a study of naive and memory T cell subsets. The beta constant-region primer was an equimolar mix of two oligonucleotides covering TRBC1 and TRBC2. Nested alpha and beta constant-region primers with the SP2 primer drove four PCR rounds on ligated cDNA. TCRdb re-derived calls from the UMI-ligation and nested PCR reads in MiXCR, one entry per CDR3 protein. The data contain roughly 24,000 distinct CDR3 sequences, roughly 8.2% of them singletons. Sequences were obtained from central memory CD8+ T cells from blood. These receptors were collected from a human donor in good health.

The V gene is TRBV7-2, the J gene TRBJ2-6; possible D gene TRBD2, 6 bases. The V gene lost 5 bases and the J gene lost 3 bases, with 14 bases spanning the gap. The CDR3 is 16 amino acids. Germline-derived CDR1 and CDR2 are SGHTA and FQGNSA. This CDR3 is CASSEEGCCGANVLTF. In nucleotides, the CDR3 is TGTGCCAGCAGCGAGGAGGGTTGTTGTGGGGCCAACGTCCTGACTTTC.

This clonotype was recorded many times. The chain carries TRBV9 and TRBJ2-4; D is ambiguous. Trimming removed 3 bases at V and 0 bases at J, with 7 bases between. Germline V gives CDR1 SGDLS, CDR2 YYNGEE. The CDR3 extends over 14 amino acids. The DNA for the CDR3 is TGTGCCAGCAGCGAGACCTTAGCCAAAAACATTCAGTACTTC. It yields the protein CASSETLAKNIQYF.

In its sample, this clonotype was seen a few times. V and J are TRBV19 and TRBJ2-7; D unclear. Per germline, CDR1 LNHDA and CDR2 SQIVND (reference sequence). With 5 bases removed from V and 0 bases from J, the gap between germline ends came to 8 bases. CDR3 length equals 13 residues. The CDR3 region is CASSLGPSYEQYF. DNA of the CDR3: TGTGCCAGTAGTCTCGGGCCCTCCTACGAGCAGTACTTC.

This clonotype showed up many times. The chain recombines TRBV29-1 with TRBJ2-7; D ambiguous. The V gene's germline CDR1 is SQVTM and CDR2 ANQGSEA. The CDR3 is made up of 12 amino acids. Trimming shortened V by 4 bases and J by 0 bases, and 7 bases separated the two germline ends. The CDR3 bases are TGCAGCGTTGCGGAATACTCCTACGAGCAGTACTTC. This translates into CSVAEYSYEQYF.

In its sample, this clonotype was seen a few times. V and J are TRBV6-1 and TRBJ2-1; no clear D gene. The length of the CDR3 is 16 residues. Trimming removed 4 bases at V and 0 bases at J, with 13 bases between. CDR1 MNHNS and CDR2 SASEGT come from the germline V gene. CDR3 sequence: CASSGVAVSSYNEQFF. CDR3 nucleotides: TGTGCCAGCAGTGGGGTAGCCGTGAGCTCCTACAATGAGCAGTTCTTC.

In this sample, this clonotype turned up many times. The chain combines TRBV29-1 with TRBJ2-3, with 7 bases identical to TRBD2. The V gene's germline CDR1 is SQVTM and CDR2 ANQGSEA. The CDR3 totals 16 residues. V gave up 0 bases and J gave up 5 bases; unmatched junction bases: 11. This chain's CDR3 is CSVEEKRETRQDTQYF. Here the CDR3 DNA reads TGCAGCGTTGAAGAGAAGCGGGAAACGAGGCAAGATACGCAGTATTTT.

This clonotype was counted many times. The chain recombines TRBV28 with TRBJ2-6; tentatively, D is TRBD1 (5 bases). This CDR3 region has 18 residues. Germline V gene data show CDR1 as MDHEN and CDR2 as SYDVKM. V shed 7 bases and J shed 0 bases, with 19 bases lying between them. CDR3 in amino acids: CASNGGLQGLSGANVLTF. CDR3 DNA sequence: TGTGCCAGCAACGGTGGGTTGCAGGGCCTCTCTGGGGCCAACGTCCTGACTTTC.

The V and J genes are TRBV27 and TRBJ1-2; D is uncertain. The CDR3 loop spans 12 amino acids. Trimming stripped 6 bases from V and 3 bases from J, with 8 bases between. The germline V gene encodes CDR1 MNHEY and CDR2 SMNVEV (reference sequence). The CDR3 sequence: CASRGLDYGYTF. The CDR3 nucleotides are TGTGCCAGCAGGGGTCTTGACTATGGCTACACCTTC.

Concerning this clonotype itself: Without the conserved terminal phenylalanine or tryptophan, this CDR3 likely stems from a read error. V gene TRBV19 combines with J gene TRBJ2-1; 11 bases are a match to TRBD2. CDR1 LNHDA and CDR2 SQIVND come from the germline V gene (reference sequence). V shed 7 bases and J 6 bases; nucleotides not matched to a gene: 5. There are 14 residues in the CDR3. Here the CDR3 DNA reads TGTGCCAGTATGGGGACTAGCGGATTCAATGAGCAGTTCTCC. Its translation: CASMGTSGFNEQFS.

This sequence joins TRBV4-3 and TRBJ2-2, with 7 nucleotides matching TRBD1. J lost 2 bases, V lost 1 base, and 7 bases had no gene match. This CDR3 has 17 residues. Germline lookup yields CDR1 LGHNA and CDR2 YSLEER. The CDR3: CASSQGPGQVNTGELFF. CDR3 sequence (DNA): TGCGCCAGCAGCCAAGGTCCCGGACAGGTTAACACCGGGGAGCTGTTTTTT.

This clonotype was seen only a few times. The chain recombines TRBV5-1 with TRBJ1-2; possible D gene TRBD1, 6 bases. Per germline, CDR1 SGHRS and CDR2 YFSETQ. V gave up 3 bases and J gave up 2 bases, with 23 bases separating them. The CDR3 totals 18 residues. CDR3 sequence: CASSSGVPGTPRNYGYTF. Here the CDR3 DNA reads TGCGCCAGCAGCTCGGGGGTACCCGGGACACCTAGGAACTATGGCTACACCTTC.

Sample share makes this clonotype medium-sized. The chain has TRBV5-7 and TRBJ1-1, with D possibly being TRBD1 (5 bases). TRBV5-7 is filed as an ORF, its function uncertain. The CDR3 runs 15 residues. The V end was cut by 0 bases, the J end by 3 bases, with 12 bases between. As DNA, the CDR3 is TGTGCCAGCAGCTTGGAGTTAGGGACTCACACTGAAGCTTTCTTT. This sequence encodes CASSLELGTHTEAFF.

The V and J genes are TRBV6-6 and TRBJ2-7; D possibly matches TRBD1 or TRBD2 (5 bases each). The V gene's germline CDR1 is MNHNY and CDR2 SVGAGI (reference sequence). The CDR3 has 14 residues. V lost 5 bases and J 1 base, leaving 12 bases between the germline ends. Written as DNA, the CDR3 is TGTGCCAGCAGTACCGGGACCGAGTCCTACGAGCAGTACTTC. Its protein product is CASSTGTESYEQYF.

The chain couples TRBV11-1 to TRBJ2-7; D remains ambiguous. V dropped 7 bases and J dropped 1 base, with 8 bases sitting between them. The CDR3 is 12 amino acids. Germline V gives CDR1 SGHAT, CDR2 FQDESV (reference sequence). The CDR3 is CASIGSSYEQYF. The DNA for the CDR3 is TGTGCCAGCATAGGTTCGTCCTACGAGCAGTACTTC.

In this sample, this clonotype turned up a few times. The gene calls are TRBV7-8 and TRBJ2-2, with D perhaps TRBD1 (7 bases). The CDR3 covers 15 residues. Germline lookup yields CDR1 SGHVS and CDR2 FQNEAQ. V lost 5 bases, J lost 9 bases, and 19 bases lay in between. Here the CDR3 reads CASSPEGAPARELFF. DNA of the CDR3: TGTGCCAGCAGCCCGGAGGGGGCACCGGCGAGGGAGCTGTTTTTT.

The chain is built from TRBV4-2 and TRBJ2-1; 8 nucleotides line up with TRBD2. V shed 6 bases and J 3 bases; nucleotides not matched to a gene: 10. The germline gives CDR1 LGHNA, CDR2 YNFKEQ. There are 16 residues in the CDR3. In DNA form, the CDR3 reads TGTGCCAGCAGTTCCGCCGGGACTAGTGACTACAATGAGCAGTTCTTC. It codes for CASSSAGTSDYNEQFF.

In this sample, this clonotype turned up a few times. V is TRBV15 and J is TRBJ2-3; the match to TRBD2 covers 12 bases. V lost 6 bases and J lost 4; bases outside the gene matches: 5. CDR3 length: 15 amino acids. Germline lookup yields CDR1 LNHNV and CDR2 YYDKDF (reference sequence). The CDR3 protein is CATRTTSGRPDTQYF. CDR3 DNA sequence: TGTGCCACCAGGACGACTAGCGGGAGACCAGATACGCAGTATTTT.

This clonotype was counted at least ten times. The V call is TRBV24-1, the J call TRBJ2-5; D is possibly TRBD1 or TRBD2 (6 bases each). Trimming pared 7 bases from V and 5 bases from J, leaving 13 bases between. The CDR3 loop spans 13 amino acids. Germline CDR1 reads KGHDR; CDR2 reads SFDVKD. CDR3 residues: CATSPRGPETQYF. CDR3 in DNA: TGTGCCACCAGCCCACGGGGGCCGGAGACCCAGTACTTC.

This clonotype is medium-sized in the sample. This chain connects TRBV5-4 to TRBJ2-1, with 7 bases identical to TRBD1. CDR1 is SGHNT, CDR2 YYREEE, per germline (reference sequence). The junction had 9 bases not matched to a gene; V was cut back by 2 bases and J by 7 bases. The CDR3 has 15 amino acids. This CDR3 is CASSFDRAVSNEQFF. CDR3 nucleotide sequence: TGTGCCAGCAGCTTCGACAGGGCGGTCTCAAATGAGCAGTTCTTC. The variable domain in full, completed from reference TRBV5-4 and TRBJ2-1, reads ETGVTQSPTHLIKTRGQQVTLRCSSQSGHNTVSWYQQALGQGPQFIFQYYREEENGRGNFPPRFSGLQFPNYSSELNVNALELDDSALYLCASSFDRAVSNEQFFGPGTRLTVL.

This clonotype has a handful of counts. As DNA, the CDR3 is TGTGCCAGCAGCCCCGATACAGATACGCAGTATTTT. Protein: CASSPDTDTQYF. The chain joins TRBV5-4 to TRBJ2-3; D gene ambiguous. This CDR3 contains 12 residues. Trimming left V 4 bases short and J 3 bases short, with 6 bases between. CDR1 and CDR2 (germline): SGHNT, YYREEE (reference sequence).

The chain recombines TRBV6-5 with TRBJ2-7, with 8 nucleotides matching TRBD1. The CDR3 spans 15 residues. J gave up 3 bases and V 2 bases, and 6 bases lay outside the gene matches. Germline values: CDR1 MNHEY, CDR2 SVGAGI. The CDR3 loop is CASSYGTGTFYEQYF. DNA of the CDR3: TGTGCCAGCAGTTACGGGACAGGTACTTTCTACGAGCAGTACTTC.

This clonotype was recorded many times. This rearrangement joins TRBV28 to TRBJ2-7; 11 positions match TRBD1. Germline V gene lookup returns CDR1 MDHEN and CDR2 SYDVKM. This CDR3 has 15 amino acids. Germline trimming cut 6 bases from V and 1 base from J; bases unmatched to any gene: 5. DNA of the CDR3: TGTGCCAGCAGGACGGGACAGGGGGATTCCTACGAGCAGTACTTC. It is translated as CASRTGQGDSYEQYF.

This clonotype was seen only a few times. Written as DNA, the CDR3 is TGTGCCAGCAGTTTATTGACGGCTTACAATGAGCAGTTCTTC. It specifies CASSLLTAYNEQFF. The genes are TRBV28 and TRBJ2-1, with D unresolved. Trimming left V 1 base short and J 4 bases short, with 8 bases between. From germline, CDR1 is MDHEN and CDR2 SYDVKM. This CDR3 spans 14 amino acids.

The chain employs TRBV6-2 or TRBV6-3 and TRBJ2-7; no firm D call. This CDR3 is built from 14 residues. V was trimmed by 3 bases and J by 3 bases, leaving 12 bases between them. Per the germline V gene, CDR1 is MNHEY and CDR2 is SVGEGT. The CDR3 nucleotides are TGTGCCAGCAGTTATTCCCAGACGGTCTACGAGCAGTACTTC. This encodes CASSYSQTVYEQYF.

This clonotype was picked up many times. The genes are TRBV6-4 and TRBJ2-3; 11 nucleotides agree with TRBD1. Germline V gene sequence: CDR1 MRHNA, CDR2 SNTAGT. There are 16 residues in the CDR3. V gave up 0 bases and J gave up 4 bases; unmatched junction bases: 3. The CDR3, as DNA: TGTGCCAGCAGTGACTCCGGGGGACAGGGGGCAGATACGCAGTATTTT. Its translation is CASSDSGGQGADTQYF.

The V call is TRBV19, the J call TRBJ2-1; no definite D call. Per germline, CDR1 LNHDA and CDR2 SQIVND (reference sequence). The CDR3 has 12 amino acids. V lost 3 bases to trimming and J lost 7 bases, with 7 bases between them. The CDR3 loop is CASSIRVNEQFF. The CDR3 DNA follows: TGTGCCAGTAGTATCCGCGTTAATGAGCAGTTCTTC.

This clonotype was picked up a small number of times. The chain carries TRBV6-1 and TRBJ2-7, with 8 bases lining up with TRBD1. Germline lookup yields CDR1 MNHNS and CDR2 SASEGT. The CDR3 spans 15 residues. The J segment lost 5 bases and the V segment lost 2 bases, leaving 8 bases of the junction unmatched. This CDR3 reads CASSEIATGAHEQYF. The CDR3 DNA reads TGTGCCAGCAGTGAAATTGCGACAGGGGCGCACGAGCAGTACTTC.

The chain carries TRBV9 and TRBJ1-6; TRBD1 aligns across 7 bases. This CDR3 region has 12 residues. J lost 9 bases, V lost 3 bases, and 0 bases had no gene match. Germline lookup yields CDR1 SGDLS and CDR2 YYNGEE. The CDR3 region is CASSGDSSPLHF. For the CDR3, the DNA is TGTGCCAGCAGCGGGGACAGTTCACCCCTCCACTTT. Full variable domain (rest looked up from reference TRBV9 and TRBJ1-6): DSGVTQTPKHLITATGQRVTLRCSPRSGDLSVYWYQQSLDQGLQFLIQYYNGEERAKGNILERFSAQQFPDLHSELNLSSLELGDSALYFCASSGDSSPLHFGNGTRLTVT.

This rearrangement joins TRBV7-9 to TRBJ2-3; TRBD2 might be the D (6 bases). The ends were cut back, 5 bases at V and 1 base at J, with 19 bases in the middle. The CDR3 spans 17 residues. CDR1 and CDR2 (germline): SEHNR, FQNEAQ (reference sequence). CDR3 sequence (DNA): TGTGCCAGCAGCCCGGTCCCGGGACTCAGTCGCACAGATACGCAGTATTTT. Protein: CASSPVPGLSRTDTQYF.

V usage is TRBV7-9 and J usage is TRBJ2-7; TRBD2 matches at 14 bases. The CDR3 consists of 16 residues. J was trimmed by 0 bases and V by 5 bases; bases with no gene match: 3. Germline V gene lookup returns CDR1 SEHNR and CDR2 FQNEAQ (reference sequence). This CDR3 is CASSPGLAGGSYEQYF. CDR3 coding DNA: TGTGCCAGCAGCCCCGGACTAGCGGGAGGCTCCTACGAGCAGTACTTC.